The table lists the clone carrying this TCR beta chain with a few counts. This sample stems from a study of early T cells in non-severe SARS-CoV-2 infection. Individual cDNA molecules received unique molecular identifiers. MiXCR, applied by TCRdb to the 5' RACE reads, yields one record per CDR3 protein. This sample carries some 57,000 distinct CDR3 sequences, around 9.7% of them seen once, and the ten largest clones take about 20%. CDR1 and CDR2 from the germline V gene are SGHNT and YYREEE (reference sequence). Trimming removed 3 bases at V and 0 bases at J, with 13 bases between. CDR3 length equals 16 residues.

J is TRBJ2-1 and V is TRBV5-4; perhaps TRBD2 as D (5 bases). The sequencing input was whole blood. The sequence came from an adult who was a healthcare worker with PCR-confirmed SARS-CoV-2 infection or an uninfected control (not recorded which). As DNA, the CDR3 is TGTGCCAGCAGCTCCGGACTGGGAAGCTCCTACAATGAGCAGTTCTTC. This encodes CASSSGLGSSYNEQFF.